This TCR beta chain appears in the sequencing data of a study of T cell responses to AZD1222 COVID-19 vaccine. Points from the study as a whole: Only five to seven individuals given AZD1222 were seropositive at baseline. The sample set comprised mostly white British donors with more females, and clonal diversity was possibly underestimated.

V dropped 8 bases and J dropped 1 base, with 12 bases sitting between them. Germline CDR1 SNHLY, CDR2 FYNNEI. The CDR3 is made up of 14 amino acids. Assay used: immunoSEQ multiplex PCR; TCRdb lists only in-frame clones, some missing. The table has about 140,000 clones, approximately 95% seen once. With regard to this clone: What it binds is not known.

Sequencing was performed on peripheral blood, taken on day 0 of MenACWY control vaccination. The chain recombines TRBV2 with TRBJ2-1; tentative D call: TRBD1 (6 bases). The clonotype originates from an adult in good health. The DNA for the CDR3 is TGTGCCAGCCGTCCCGGGACATCCTACAATGAGCAGTTCTTC. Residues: CASRPGTSYNEQFF.